These T cell receptor beta chains were read from a single sample in a study of regulatory T cells in long-lasting Graves disease. TCRdb itself ran the multiplex PCR reads through MiXCR, one entry per CDR3 protein. The repertoire consists of about 430,000 distinct CDR3 sequences, with over 14% occurring once and the leading ten covering approximately 7.8%. The data also belong to a second study, concerning T cells in Graves' hyperthyroidism and ophthalmopathy.

The material was peripheral blood mononuclear cells (PBMCs), obtained at new diagnosis, from a patient treated with antithyroid drugs. The receptors here all came from a woman aged 40 to 49 with Graves disease. Each CDR3 is given without its conserved first and last residue. The order of the fields is D gene, V gene, CDR3 protein. D genes are given only for firm matches.

TRBD2	TRBV11-2	ASSLAGLEQIVEQF
TRBD2	TRBV12-3/TRBV12-4	ASSFLAASHEQF
.	TRBV19	ASSIGRFYNEQF
.	TRBV12-3/TRBV12-4	ASSVRTLLTGELF
.	TRBV28	ASSPTGSVTYEQY
.	TRBV4-1	ASSHNRGGNSYEQY
TRBD1	TRBV20-1	SASGTVNQPQH
TRBD2	TRBV4-1	ASSRGGGLAGSYNEQF
.	TRBV14	ASSMGGGISPLH
TRBD2	TRBV20-1	SARDAGGPYEQF
.	TRBV11-3	ASSLNLRNEQF
.	TRBV6-5	ASSYSGQSSYEQY
.	TRBV28	ASTPPRDSSTYEQY
TRBD1	TRBV20-1	SANGQGYEQY
.	TRBV11-3	ASSTGTGTKTPGLGYYGNEQF
.	TRBV27	ASSTGPPNYGYT
TRBD1	TRBV27	TSSLTGTATRELF
.	TRBV5-1	ASSLGWSQETQY
.	TRBV19	ASTVRGRDQPQH
.	TRBV18	ASSPAQGHQPQH
TRBD1	TRBV2	ASSRDSQSHNSPLH
.	TRBV3-1	ASSHGSSYNEQF
TRBD1	TRBV14	ASSQGTGLGGYT
TRBD2	TRBV15	ATSGPGTSGGSYNEQF
.	TRBV28	ASSSERPLAKNIQY
TRBD2	TRBV25-1	ASSYLAGGPGTQY
TRBD1	TRBV6-1	ASSNRGLGQPQH
TRBD2	TRBV20-1	SAVVRAGVKNEQF
.	TRBV5-6	ASSLRLPPYEQY
.	TRBV20-1	SASGASLLGISYNEQF
TRBD2	TRBV7-6	ASSGGGRDEQF
.	TRBV12-3/TRBV12-4	ASTLGRDQPQH
.	TRBV2	ASSERMNEQF
.	TRBV6-2/TRBV6-3	ASSRYPLTGGKTEAF
TRBD1	TRBV7-2	ASMLRDRGEAF
.	TRBV12-3/TRBV12-4	ASSLGAPPVETQY
TRBD1	TRBV27	ASSSLGQGRQPQH